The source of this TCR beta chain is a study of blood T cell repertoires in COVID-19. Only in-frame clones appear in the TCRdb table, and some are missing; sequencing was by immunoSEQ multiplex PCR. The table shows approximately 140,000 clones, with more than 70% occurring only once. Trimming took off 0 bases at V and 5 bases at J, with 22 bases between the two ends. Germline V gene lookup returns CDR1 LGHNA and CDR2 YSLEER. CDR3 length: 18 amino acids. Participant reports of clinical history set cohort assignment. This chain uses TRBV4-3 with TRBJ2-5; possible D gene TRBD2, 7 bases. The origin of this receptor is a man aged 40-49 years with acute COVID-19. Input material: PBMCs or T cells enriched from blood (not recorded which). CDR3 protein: CASSQDRIVGGPVETQYF. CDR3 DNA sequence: TGCGCCAGCAGCCAAGATCGGATCGTGGGGGGGCCGGTGGAGACCCAGTACTTC.